This TCR beta chain came from a study of cytomegalovirus exposure and HLA in healthy donors. Study-wide background: The Caucasian-associated ancestry cluster held 80% to 90% of 300 to 500 genotyped donors. Study observations and caveats: Some TCR beta chains (around 160 of them) were listed as cytomegalovirus-associated. Highly shared sequence variants in one cluster were likely a sequencing artifact. A few chains linked to CMV were shown in vitro to be specific for CMV antigens.

It was with 60 Vbeta and 13 Jbeta primers that the PCR ran. Sequencing used immunoSEQ multiplex PCR; TCRdb keeps in-frame clones, though not all of them. The sample consists of about 95,000 clones, around 82% of them appearing once. This clone occurred a few times. Antigen specificity is unknown. V was trimmed by 7 bases and J by 2 bases, leaving 17 bases between them. Germline lookup yields CDR1 MGHDK and CDR2 SYGVNS. This CDR3 comprises 15 residues. The chain links TRBV25-1 to TRBJ2-5; maybe TRBD1 (5 bases). The receptor was isolated from a man younger than 45 in good health and CMV-seropositive. Sequencing input: PBMCs. The CDR3 DNA follows: TGTGCCAGCACCGATAGTGGGGCCCTTCAAGAGACCCAGTACTTC. Translating gives CASTDSGALQETQYF.